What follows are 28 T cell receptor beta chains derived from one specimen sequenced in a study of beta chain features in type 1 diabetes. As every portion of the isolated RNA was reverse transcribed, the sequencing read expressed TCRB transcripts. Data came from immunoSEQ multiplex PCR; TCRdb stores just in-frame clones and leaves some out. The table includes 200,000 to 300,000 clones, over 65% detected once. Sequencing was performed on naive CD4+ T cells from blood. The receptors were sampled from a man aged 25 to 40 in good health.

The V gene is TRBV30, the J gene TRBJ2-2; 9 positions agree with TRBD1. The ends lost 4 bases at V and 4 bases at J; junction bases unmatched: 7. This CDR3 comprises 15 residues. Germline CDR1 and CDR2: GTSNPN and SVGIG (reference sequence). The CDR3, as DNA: TGTGCCTGGACCCCAAGGACAGGGGTCACCGGGGAGCTGTTTTTT. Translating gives CAWTPRTGVTGELFF.

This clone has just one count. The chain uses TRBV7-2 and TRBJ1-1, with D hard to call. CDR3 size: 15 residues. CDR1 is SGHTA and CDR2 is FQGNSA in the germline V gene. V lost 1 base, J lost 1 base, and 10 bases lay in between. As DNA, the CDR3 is TGTGCCAGCAGCTTAGGTGGCTATGCGAACACTGAAGCTTTCTTT. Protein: CASSLGGYANTEAFF.

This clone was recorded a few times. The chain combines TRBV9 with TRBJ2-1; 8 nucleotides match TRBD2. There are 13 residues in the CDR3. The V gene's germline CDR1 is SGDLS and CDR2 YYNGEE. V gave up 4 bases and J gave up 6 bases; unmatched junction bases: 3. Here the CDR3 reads CASSLGLANEQFF. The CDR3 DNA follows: TGTGCCAGCAGCCTCGGACTAGCCAATGAGCAGTTCTTC.

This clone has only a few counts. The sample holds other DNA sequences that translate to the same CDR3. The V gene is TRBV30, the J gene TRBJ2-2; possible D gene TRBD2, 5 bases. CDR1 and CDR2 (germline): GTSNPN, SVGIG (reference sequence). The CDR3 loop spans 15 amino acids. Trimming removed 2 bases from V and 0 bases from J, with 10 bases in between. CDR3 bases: TGTGCCTGGAGTCGGCTAGCAGCGAACACCGGGGAGCTGTTTTTT. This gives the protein CAWSRLAANTGELFF.

DNA of the CDR3: TGTGCCAGCAGCCAACCGGGACGCCGGATTGGGAATGAGCAGTTCTTC. Its translation: CASSQPGRRIGNEQFF. The V gene is TRBV4-2, the J gene TRBJ2-1, with D perhaps given as TRBD1 or TRBD2 (5 bases each). CDR3 length: 16 amino acids. V was trimmed by 2 bases and J by 7 bases, leaving 18 bases between them. Germline V gives CDR1 LGHNA, CDR2 YNFKEQ.

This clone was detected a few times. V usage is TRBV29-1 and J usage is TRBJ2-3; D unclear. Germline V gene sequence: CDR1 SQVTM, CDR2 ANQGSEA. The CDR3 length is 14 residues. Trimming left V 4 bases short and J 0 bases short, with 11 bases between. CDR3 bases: TGCAGCGTTGTAAAGGGTTTTAGCACAGATACGCAGTATTTT. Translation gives CSVVKGFSTDTQYF.

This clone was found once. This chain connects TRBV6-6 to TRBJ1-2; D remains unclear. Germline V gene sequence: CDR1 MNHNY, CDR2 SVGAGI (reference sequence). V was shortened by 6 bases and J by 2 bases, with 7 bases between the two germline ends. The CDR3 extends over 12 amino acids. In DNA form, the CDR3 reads TGTGCCAGCAGGGCCGTCAACTATGGCTACACCTTC. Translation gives CASRAVNYGYTF.

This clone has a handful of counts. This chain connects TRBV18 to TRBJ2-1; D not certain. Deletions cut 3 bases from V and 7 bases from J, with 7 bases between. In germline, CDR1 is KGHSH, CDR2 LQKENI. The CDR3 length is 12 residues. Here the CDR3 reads CASSPQRNEQFF. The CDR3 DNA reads TGTGCCAGCTCACCCCAACGAAATGAGCAGTTCTTC. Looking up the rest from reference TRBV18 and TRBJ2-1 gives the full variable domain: NAGVMQNPRHLVRRRGQEARLRCSPMKGHSHVYWYRQLPEEGLKFMVYLQKENIIDESGMPKERFSAEFPKEGPSILRIQQVVRGDSAAYFCASSPQRNEQFFGPGTRLTVL.

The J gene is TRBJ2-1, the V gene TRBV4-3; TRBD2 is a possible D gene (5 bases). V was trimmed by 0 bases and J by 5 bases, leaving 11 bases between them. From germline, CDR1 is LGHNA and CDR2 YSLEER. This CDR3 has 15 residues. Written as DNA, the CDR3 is TGCGCCAGCAGCCAAGATGGTCGAGGGAACAATGAGCAGTTCTTC. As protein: CASSQDGRGNNEQFF.

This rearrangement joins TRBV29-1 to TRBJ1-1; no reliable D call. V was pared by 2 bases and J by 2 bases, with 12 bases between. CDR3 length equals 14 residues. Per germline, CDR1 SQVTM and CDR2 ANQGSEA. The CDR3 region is CSVEKRWGNTEAFF. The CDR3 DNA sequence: TGCAGCGTTGAAAAGCGCTGGGGAAACACTGAAGCTTTCTTT.

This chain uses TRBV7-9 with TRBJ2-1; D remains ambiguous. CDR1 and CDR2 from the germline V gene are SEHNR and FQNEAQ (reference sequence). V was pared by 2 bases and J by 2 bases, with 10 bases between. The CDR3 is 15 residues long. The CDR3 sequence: CASSLIPEPYNEQFF. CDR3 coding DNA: TGTGCCAGCAGCTTAATCCCAGAACCCTACAATGAGCAGTTCTTC. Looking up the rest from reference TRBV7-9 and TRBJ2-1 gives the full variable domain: DTGVSQNPRHKITKRGQNVTFRCDPISEHNRLYWYRQTLGQGPEFLTYFQNEAQLEKSRLLSDRFSAERPKGSFSTLEIQRTEQGDSAMYLCASSLIPEPYNEQFFGPGTRLTVL.

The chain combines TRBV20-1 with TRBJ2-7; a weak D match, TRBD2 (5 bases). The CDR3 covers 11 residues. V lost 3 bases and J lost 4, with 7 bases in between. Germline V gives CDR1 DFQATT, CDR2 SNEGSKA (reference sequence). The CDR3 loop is CSASGEYEQYF. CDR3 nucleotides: TGCAGTGCTAGCGGGGAGTACGAGCAGTACTTC.

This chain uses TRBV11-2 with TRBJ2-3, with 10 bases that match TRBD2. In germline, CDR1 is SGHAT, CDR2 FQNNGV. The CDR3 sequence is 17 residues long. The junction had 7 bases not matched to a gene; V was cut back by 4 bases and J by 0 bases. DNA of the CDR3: TGTGCCAGCAGCTACCGAGGACTAGCGGAAAGCACAGATACGCAGTATTTT. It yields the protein CASSYRGLAESTDTQYF.

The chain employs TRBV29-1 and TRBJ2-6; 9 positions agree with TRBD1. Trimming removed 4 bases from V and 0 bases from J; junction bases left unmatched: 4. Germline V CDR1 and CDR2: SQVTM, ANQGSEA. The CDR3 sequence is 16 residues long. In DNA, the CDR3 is TGCAGCGTTGTTGGGACAGGGTCCTCTGGGGCCAACGTCCTGACTTTC. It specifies CSVVGTGSSGANVLTF.

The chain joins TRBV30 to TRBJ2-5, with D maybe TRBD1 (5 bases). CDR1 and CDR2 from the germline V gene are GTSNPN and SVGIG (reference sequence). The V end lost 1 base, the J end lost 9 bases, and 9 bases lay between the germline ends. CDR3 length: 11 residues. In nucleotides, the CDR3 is TGTGCCTGGAGTGCCCAGGGATCCCAGTACTTC. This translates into CAWSAQGSQYF.

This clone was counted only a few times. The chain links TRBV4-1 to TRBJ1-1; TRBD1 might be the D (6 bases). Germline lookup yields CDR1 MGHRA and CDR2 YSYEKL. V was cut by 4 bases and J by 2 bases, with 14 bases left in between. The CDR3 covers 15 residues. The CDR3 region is CASSLLTGANTEAFF. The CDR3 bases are TGCGCCAGCAGCCTCTTGACAGGTGCTAACACTGAAGCTTTCTTT.

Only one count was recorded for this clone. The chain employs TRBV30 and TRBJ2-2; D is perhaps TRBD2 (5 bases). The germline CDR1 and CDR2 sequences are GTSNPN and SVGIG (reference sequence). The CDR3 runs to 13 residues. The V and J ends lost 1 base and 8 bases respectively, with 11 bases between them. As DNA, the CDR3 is TGTGCCTGGAGTGGAGGGCCGGATGGGGAGCTGTTTTTT. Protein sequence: CAWSGGPDGELFF.

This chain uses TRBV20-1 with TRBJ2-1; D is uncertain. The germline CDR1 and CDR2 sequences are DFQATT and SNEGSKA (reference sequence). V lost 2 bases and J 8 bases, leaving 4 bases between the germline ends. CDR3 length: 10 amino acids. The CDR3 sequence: CSARYDEQFF. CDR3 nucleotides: TGCAGTGCTAGATACGATGAGCAGTTCTTC.

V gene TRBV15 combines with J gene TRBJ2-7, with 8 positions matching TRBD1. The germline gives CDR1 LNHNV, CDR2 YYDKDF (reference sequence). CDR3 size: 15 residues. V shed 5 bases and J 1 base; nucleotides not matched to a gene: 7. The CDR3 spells CATSSRDRLSYEQYF. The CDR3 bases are TGTGCCACCAGCTCCCGGGACAGGCTGTCCTACGAGCAGTACTTC. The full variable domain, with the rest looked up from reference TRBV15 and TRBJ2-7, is DAMVIQNPRYQVTQFGKPVTLSCSQTLNHNVMYWYQQKSSQAPKLLFHYYDKDFNNEADTPDNFQSRRPNTSFCFLDIRSPGLGDTAMYLCATSSRDRLSYEQYFGPGTRLTVT.

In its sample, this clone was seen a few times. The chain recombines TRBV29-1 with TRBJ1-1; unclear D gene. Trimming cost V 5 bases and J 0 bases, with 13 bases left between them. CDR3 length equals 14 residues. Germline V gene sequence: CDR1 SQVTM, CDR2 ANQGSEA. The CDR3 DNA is TGCAGCGTTAAGGCACGGCATATGAACACTGAAGCTTTCTTT. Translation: CSVKARHMNTEAFF.

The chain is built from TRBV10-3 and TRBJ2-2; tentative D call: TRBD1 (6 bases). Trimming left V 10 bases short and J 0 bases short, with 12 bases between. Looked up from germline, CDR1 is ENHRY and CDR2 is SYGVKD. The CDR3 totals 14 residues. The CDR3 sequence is CANRQEANTGELFF. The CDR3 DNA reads TGTGCCAACCGACAGGAGGCGAACACCGGGGAGCTGTTTTTT.

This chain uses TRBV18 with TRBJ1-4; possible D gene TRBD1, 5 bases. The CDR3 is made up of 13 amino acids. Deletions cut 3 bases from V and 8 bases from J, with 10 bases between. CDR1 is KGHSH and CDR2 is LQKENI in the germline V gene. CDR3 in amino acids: CASSPRGEEKLFF. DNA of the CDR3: TGTGCCAGCTCACCTAGAGGGGAGGAAAAACTGTTTTTT.

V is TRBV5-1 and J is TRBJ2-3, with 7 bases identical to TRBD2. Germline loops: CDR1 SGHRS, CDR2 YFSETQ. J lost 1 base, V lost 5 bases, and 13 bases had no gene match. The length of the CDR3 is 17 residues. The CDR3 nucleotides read TGCGCCAGCAGTTTTGGCAGCGGGACTCATCGCACAGATACGCAGTATTTT. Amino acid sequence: CASSFGSGTHRTDTQYF.

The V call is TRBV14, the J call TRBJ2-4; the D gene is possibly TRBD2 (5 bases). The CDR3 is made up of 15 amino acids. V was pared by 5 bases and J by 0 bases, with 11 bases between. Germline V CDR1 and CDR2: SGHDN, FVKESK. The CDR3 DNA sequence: TGTGCCAGCAGCGAAGTAGGACTAGCCAAAAACATTCAGTACTTC. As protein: CASSEVGLAKNIQYF. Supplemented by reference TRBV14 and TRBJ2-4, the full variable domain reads EAGVTQFPSHSVIEKGQTVTLRCDPISGHDNLYWYRRVMGKEIKFLLHFVKESKQDESGMPNNRFLAERTGGTYSTLKVQPAELEDSGVYFCASSEVGLAKNIQYFGAGTRLSVL.

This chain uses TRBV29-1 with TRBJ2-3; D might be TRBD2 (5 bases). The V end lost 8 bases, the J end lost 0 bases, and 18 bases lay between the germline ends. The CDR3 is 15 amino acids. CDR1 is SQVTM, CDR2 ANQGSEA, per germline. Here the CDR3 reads CSYNKGEVSTDTQYF. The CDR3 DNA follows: TGCAGCTATAATAAGGGAGAAGTAAGCACAGATACGCAGTATTTT.

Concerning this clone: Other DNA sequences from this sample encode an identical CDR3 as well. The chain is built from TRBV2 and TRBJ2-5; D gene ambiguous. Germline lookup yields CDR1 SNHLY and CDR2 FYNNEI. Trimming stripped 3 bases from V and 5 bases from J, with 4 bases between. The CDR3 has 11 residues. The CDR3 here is CASSEGETQYF. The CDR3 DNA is TGTGCCAGCAGTGAGGGTGAGACCCAGTACTTC.

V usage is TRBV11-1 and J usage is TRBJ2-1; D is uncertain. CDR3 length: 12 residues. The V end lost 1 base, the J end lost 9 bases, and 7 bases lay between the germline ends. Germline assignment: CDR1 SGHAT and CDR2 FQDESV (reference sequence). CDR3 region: CASSLDPAEQFF. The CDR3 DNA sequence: TGTGCCAGCAGCTTAGATCCGGCTGAGCAGTTCTTC.

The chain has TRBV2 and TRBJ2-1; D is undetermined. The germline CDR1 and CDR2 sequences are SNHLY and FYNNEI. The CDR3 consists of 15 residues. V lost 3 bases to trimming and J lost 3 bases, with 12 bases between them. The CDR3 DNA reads TGTGCCAGCAGTGAGGTGAGACTGGACTACAATGAGCAGTTCTTC. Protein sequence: CASSEVRLDYNEQFF. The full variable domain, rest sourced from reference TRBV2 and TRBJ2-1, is EPEVTQTPSHQVTQMGQEVILRCVPISNHLYFYWYRQILGQKVEFLVSFYNNEISEKSEIFDDQFSVERPDGSNFTLKIRSTKLEDSAMYFCASSEVRLDYNEQFFGPGTRLTVL.